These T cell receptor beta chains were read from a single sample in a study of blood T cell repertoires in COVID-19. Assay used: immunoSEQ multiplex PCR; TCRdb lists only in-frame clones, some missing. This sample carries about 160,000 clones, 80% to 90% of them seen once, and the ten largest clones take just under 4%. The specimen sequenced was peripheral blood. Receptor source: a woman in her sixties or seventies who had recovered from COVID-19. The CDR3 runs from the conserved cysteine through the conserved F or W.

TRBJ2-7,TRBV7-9,CASITGGSSSYEQYF
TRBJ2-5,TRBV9,CASSPRGSGGETQYF
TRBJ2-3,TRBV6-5,CASSYTQNTDTQYF
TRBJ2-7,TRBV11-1,CASSLEGGDYEQYF
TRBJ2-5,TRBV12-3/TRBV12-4,CASSFHAEETQYF
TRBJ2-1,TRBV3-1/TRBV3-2,CASSPRDRYNEQFF
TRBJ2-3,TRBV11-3,CASSLSGTGVGTDTQYF
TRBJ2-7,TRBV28,CASSVSPGGFSYEQYF
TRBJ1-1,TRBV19,CASNGMNTEAFF
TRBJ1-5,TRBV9,CASSEQGADQPQHF
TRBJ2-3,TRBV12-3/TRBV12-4,CASSYTGTDTQYF
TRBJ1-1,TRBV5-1,CASSLGTGIEAFF
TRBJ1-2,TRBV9,CASSVAAGLGNYGYTF
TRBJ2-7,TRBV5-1,CASTPGTSGPDGEQYF
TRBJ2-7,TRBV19,CASSHRGPRSYEQYF
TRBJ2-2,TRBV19,CASSIASDTGELFF
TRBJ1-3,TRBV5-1,CASSHRQGASGNTIYF
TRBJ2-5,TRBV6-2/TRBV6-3,CASSPGASGGAGETQYF
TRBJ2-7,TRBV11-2,CASSWNEGGYYEQYF
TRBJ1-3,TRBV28,CASSQGQGNTIYF
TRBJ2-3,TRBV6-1,CASSEALFGRATDTQYF
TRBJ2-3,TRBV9,CASSVDVAGGGTDTQYF
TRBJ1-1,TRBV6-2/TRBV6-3,CASSSAGTGRTEAFF
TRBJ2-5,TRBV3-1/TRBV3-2,CASSQGGASGVSTQYF
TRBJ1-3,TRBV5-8,CASSLALRASGNTIYF
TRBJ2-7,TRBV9,CASSGENRVEQYF
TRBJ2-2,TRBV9,CASSLNTGELFF
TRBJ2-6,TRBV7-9,CASSLDRGASSGANVLTF
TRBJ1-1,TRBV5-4,CASSSVSVAMAEAFF
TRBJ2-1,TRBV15,CATSWDRVRNEQFF
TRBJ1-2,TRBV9,CASSKTGQLYRYYGYTF
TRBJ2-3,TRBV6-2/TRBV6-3,CASSTVSVGIDTQYF
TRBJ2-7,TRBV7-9,CASLDREGYEQYF
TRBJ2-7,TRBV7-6,CASSPGISGGPSSYEQYF
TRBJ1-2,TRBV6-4,CASSDSGQGNYGYTF
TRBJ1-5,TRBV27,CPRLGTVNQPQHF
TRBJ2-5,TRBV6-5,CASSGQPQETQYF
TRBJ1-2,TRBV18,CASSPPSEAGGYTF
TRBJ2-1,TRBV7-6,CASSSWTGGDEQFF
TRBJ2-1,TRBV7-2,CASSLATGSSGSQFF
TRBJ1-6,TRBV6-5,CASSYSRGINSPLHF
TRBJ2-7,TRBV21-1,CASSKEASRRQGLPVKEQYF
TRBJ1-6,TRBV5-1,CASSLDRVSYNSPLHF
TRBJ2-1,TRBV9,CASSVGLAISSYNEQFF
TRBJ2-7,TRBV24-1,CATSDSGSAGYEQYF
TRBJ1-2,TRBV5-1,CASSPDPVGGGYTF
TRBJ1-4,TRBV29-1,CSVEGTGDNEKLFF
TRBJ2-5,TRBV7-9,CASSGGQGPQETQYF
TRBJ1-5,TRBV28,CASSMDRGYQPQHF
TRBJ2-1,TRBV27,CASTPEGLGEQFF
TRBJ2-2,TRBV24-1,CATGSSGQANTGELFF
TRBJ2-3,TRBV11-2,CASSSWVAGGTDTQYF
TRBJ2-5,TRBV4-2,CASSQAGTTEETQYF
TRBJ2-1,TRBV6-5,CASTIGQGRAEQFF
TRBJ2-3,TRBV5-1,CASSLSGREHTQYF
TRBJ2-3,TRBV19,CASKRWAGGTDTQYF
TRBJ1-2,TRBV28,CASSFEGALGYTF
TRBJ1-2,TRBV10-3,CAISVNPGTGFDYTF